These 4 T cell receptor beta chains came from one sample sequenced in a study of shared clonotypes between healthy human individuals. Naive CD8 cells lacked CD45RO, underwent positive selection for CCR7 and left out terminally differentiated effector memory CD45RA+ cells. TCRdb's copy holds only in-frame clones and misses some; the assay was immunoSEQ multiplex PCR. The table records over 750,000 clones, about 96% of them present only once. Sequenced material: naive CD8+ T cells sorted from blood. The source of these receptors is a man younger than 40 in good health.

In DNA form, the CDR3 reads TGTGCCAGCAGCTTAGGAGGCCAAACGGGGTCCTACGAGCAGTACTTC. Amino acids: CASSLGGQTGSYEQYF. This chain uses TRBV13 with TRBJ2-7, with D possibly being TRBD2 (5 bases). CDR1 and CDR2 (germline): PRHDT, FYEKMQ (reference sequence). V lost 0 bases to trimming and J lost 1 base, with 13 bases between them. This CDR3 has 16 amino acids.

The chain joins TRBV27 to TRBJ2-2; 15 bases are a match to TRBD2. CDR1 and CDR2 (germline): MNHEY, SMNVEV (reference sequence). V lost 5 bases to trimming and J lost 6 bases; unmatched junction nucleotides: 4. CDR3 length: 16 amino acids. CDR3 nucleotide sequence: TGTGCCAGCAGTATAGGGACTAGCGGGAGGTCCGGGGAGCTGTTTTTT. Translation: CASSIGTSGRSGELFF.

This chain connects TRBV28 to TRBJ2-5; TRBD1 aligns across 11 bases. With 3 bases clipped from V and 5 bases from J, the junction kept 8 bases outside the gene matches. Germline CDR1 is MDHEN and CDR2 is SYDVKM. This CDR3 contains 16 residues. The CDR3 region is CASSFSGQGAPETQYF. In nucleotides, the CDR3 is TGTGCCAGCAGTTTTAGTGGACAGGGGGCGCCGGAGACCCAGTACTTC.

The CDR3 is CASSPEHSYEQYF. CDR3 DNA sequence: TGTGCCAGCTCACCAGAACACTCCTACGAGCAGTACTTC. The chain combines TRBV18 with TRBJ2-7; D unclear. Germline-derived CDR1 and CDR2 are KGHSH and LQKENI. This CDR3 region has 13 residues. The V gene lost 2 bases and the J gene lost 0 bases, with 5 bases spanning the gap.